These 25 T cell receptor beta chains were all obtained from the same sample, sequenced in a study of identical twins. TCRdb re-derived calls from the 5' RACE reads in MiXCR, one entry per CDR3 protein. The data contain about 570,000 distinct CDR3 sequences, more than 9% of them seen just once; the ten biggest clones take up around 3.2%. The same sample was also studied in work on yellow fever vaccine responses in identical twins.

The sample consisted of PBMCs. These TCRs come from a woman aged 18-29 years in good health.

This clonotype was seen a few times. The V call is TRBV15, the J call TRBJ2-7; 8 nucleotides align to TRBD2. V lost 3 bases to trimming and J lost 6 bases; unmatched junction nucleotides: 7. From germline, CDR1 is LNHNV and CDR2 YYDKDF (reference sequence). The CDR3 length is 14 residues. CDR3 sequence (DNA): TGTGCCACCAGCAGCGAAGGACTAGCACGCGAGCAGTACTTC. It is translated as CATSSEGLAREQYF.

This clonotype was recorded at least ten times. The CDR3 loop is CASSYLDRGKNIQYF. The CDR3 nucleotides are TGTGCCAGCAGTTATTTGGACAGGGGCAAAAACATTCAGTACTTC. The chain uses TRBV6-5 and TRBJ2-4, with 9 bases matching TRBD1. Trimming at V came to 3 bases and at J to 3 bases, leaving 3 bases not matched to a gene. The CDR3 has 15 residues. Per germline, CDR1 MNHEY and CDR2 SVGAGI.

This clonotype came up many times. CDR3 bases: TGTGCCAGCAGTTTATTCGGCGAGCAGTACTTC. This codes for CASSLFGEQYF. The J gene is TRBJ2-7, the V gene TRBV27; D not resolved. The CDR3 is made up of 11 amino acids. V was trimmed by 1 base and J by 6 bases, leaving 4 bases between them. Per the germline V gene, CDR1 is MNHEY and CDR2 is SMNVEV (reference sequence).

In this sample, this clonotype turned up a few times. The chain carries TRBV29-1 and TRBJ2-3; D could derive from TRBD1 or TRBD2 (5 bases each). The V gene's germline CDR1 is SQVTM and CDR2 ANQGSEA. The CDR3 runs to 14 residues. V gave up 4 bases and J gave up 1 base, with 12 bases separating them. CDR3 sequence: CSVASQGGTDTQYF. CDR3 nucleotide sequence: TGCAGCGTTGCCAGTCAGGGAGGCACAGATACGCAGTATTTT.

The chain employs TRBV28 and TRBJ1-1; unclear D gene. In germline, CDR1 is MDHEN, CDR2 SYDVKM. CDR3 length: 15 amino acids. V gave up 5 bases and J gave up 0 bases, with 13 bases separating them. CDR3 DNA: TGTGCCAGCAGTCCCGCGACGGTCATGAACACTGAAGCTTTCTTT. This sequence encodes CASSPATVMNTEAFF.

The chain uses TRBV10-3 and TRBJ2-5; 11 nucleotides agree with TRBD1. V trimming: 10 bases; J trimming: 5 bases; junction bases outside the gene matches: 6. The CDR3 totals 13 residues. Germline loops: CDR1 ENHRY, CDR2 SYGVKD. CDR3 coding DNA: TGTGCCACACGGACAGGGGGCAGGGAGACCCAGTACTTC. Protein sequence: CATRTGGRETQYF.

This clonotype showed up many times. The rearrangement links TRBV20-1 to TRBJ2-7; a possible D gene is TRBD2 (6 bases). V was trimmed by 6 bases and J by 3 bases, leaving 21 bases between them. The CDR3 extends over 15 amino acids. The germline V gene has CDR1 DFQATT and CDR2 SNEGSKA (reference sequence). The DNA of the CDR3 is TGCAGTGCGCGCGGCCGGGACTCCCTTTTCTACGAGCAGTACTTC. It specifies CSARGRDSLFYEQYF.

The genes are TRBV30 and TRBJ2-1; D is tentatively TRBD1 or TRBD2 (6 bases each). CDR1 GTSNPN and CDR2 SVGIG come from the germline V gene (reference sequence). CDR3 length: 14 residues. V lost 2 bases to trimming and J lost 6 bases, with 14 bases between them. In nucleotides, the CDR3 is TGTGCCTGGAGTACCGGGGGCAGTTTCAATGAGCAGTTCTTC. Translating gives CAWSTGGSFNEQFF.

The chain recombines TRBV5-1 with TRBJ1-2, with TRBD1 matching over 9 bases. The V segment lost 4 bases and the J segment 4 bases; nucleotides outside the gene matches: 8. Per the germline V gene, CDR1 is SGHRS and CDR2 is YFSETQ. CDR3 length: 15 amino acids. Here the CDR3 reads CASSPNTGGSYGYTF. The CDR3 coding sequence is TGCGCCAGCAGCCCAAACACAGGGGGCAGCTATGGCTACACCTTC.

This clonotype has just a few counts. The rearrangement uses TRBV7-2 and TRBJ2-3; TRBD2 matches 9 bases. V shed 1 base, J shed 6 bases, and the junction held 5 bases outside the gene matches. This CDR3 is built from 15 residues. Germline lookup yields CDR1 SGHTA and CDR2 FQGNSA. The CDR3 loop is CASSLGGGAEDTQYF. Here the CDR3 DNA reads TGTGCCAGCAGCTTAGGCGGGGGGGCCGAGGATACGCAGTATTTT.

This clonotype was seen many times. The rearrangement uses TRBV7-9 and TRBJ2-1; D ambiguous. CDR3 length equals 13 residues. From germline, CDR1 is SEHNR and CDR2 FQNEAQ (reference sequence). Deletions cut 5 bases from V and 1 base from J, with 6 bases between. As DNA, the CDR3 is TGTGCCAGCAGCCCGGGTTCCTACAATGAGCAGTTCTTC. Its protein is CASSPGSYNEQFF.

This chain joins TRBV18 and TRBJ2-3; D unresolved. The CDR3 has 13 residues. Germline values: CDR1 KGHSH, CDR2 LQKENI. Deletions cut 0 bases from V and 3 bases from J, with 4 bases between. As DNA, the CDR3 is TGTGCCAGCTCACCACCCATTACAGATACGCAGTATTTT. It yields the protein CASSPPITDTQYF.

CDR3 in amino acids: CASSLGPLGAGPGNTIYF. CDR3 coding DNA: TGTGCCAGCAGCTTAGGCCCCCTCGGAGCAGGGCCTGGAAACACCATATATTTT. The chain couples TRBV13 to TRBJ1-3, with a possible D match to TRBD1 (5 bases). This CDR3 is built from 18 residues. The germline V and J ends were trimmed by 0 bases and 2 bases, with 17 bases remaining between them. Per the germline V gene, CDR1 is PRHDT and CDR2 is FYEKMQ (reference sequence).

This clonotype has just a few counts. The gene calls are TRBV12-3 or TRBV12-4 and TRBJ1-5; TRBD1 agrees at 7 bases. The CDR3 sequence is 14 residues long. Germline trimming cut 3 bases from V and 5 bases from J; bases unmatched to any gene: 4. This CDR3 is CASSFGQGDQPQHF. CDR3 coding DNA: TGTGCCAGCAGTTTCGGCCAGGGGGATCAGCCCCAGCATTTT.

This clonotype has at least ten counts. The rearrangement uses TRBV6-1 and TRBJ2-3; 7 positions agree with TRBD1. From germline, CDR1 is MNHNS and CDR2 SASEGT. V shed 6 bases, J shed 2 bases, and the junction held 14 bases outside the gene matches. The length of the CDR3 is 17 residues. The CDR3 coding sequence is TGTGCCAGCAGCGATCCTACAGGGGTAGCCGTCACAGATACGCAGTATTTT. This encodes CASSDPTGVAVTDTQYF.

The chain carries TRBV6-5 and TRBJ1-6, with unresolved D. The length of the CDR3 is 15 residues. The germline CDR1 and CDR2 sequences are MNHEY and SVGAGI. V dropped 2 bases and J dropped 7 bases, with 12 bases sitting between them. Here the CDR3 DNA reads TGTGCCAGCAGTTACCGGGGAGATTTCAATTCACCCCTCCACTTT. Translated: CASSYRGDFNSPLHF.

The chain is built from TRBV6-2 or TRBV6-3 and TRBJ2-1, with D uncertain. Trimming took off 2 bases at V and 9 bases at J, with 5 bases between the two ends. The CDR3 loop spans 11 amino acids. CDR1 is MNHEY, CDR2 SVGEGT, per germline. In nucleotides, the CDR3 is TGTGCCAGCAGTTACAAGGGTGAGCAGTTCTTC. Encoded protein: CASSYKGEQFF.

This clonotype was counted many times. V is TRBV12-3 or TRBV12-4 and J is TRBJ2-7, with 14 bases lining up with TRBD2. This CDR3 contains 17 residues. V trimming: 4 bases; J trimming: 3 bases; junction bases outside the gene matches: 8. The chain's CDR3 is CASSSGLAGGRYYEQYF. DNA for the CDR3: TGTGCCAGCAGTTCAGGACTAGCGGGGGGCCGCTACTACGAGCAGTACTTC.

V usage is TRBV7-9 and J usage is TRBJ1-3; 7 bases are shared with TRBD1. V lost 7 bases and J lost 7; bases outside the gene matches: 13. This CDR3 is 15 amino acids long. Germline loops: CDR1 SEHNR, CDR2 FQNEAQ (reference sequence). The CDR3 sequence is CASTTHRGTPNTIYF. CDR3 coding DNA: TGTGCCAGCACCACACACAGGGGCACTCCGAACACCATATATTTT.

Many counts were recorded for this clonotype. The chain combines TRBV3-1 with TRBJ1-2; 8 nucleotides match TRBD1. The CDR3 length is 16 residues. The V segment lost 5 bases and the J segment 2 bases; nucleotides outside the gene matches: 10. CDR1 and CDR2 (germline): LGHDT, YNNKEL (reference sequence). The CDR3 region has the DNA TGTGCCAGCAGCGCCCGCCCGGGACAGGAGAACTATGGCTACACCTTC. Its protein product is CASSARPGQENYGYTF. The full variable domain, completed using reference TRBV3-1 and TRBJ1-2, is DTAVSQTPKYLVTQMGNDKSIKCEQNLGHDTMYWYKQDSKKFLKIMFSYNNKELIINETVPNRFSPKSPDKAHLNLHINSLELGDSAVYFCASSARPGQENYGYTFGSGTRLTVV.

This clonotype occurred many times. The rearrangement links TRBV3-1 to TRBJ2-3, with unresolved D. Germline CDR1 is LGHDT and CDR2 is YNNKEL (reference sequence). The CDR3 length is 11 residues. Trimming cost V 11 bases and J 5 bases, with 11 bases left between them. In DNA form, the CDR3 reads TGTGCCGCCCCCCCCAAAGATACGCAGTATTTT. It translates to CAAPPKDTQYF.

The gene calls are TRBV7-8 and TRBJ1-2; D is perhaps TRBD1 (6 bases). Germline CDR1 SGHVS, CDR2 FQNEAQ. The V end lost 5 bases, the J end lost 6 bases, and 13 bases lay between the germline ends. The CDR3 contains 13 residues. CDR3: CASSIDRKDGYTF. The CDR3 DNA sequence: TGTGCCAGCAGCATCGACAGGAAGGATGGCTACACCTTC.

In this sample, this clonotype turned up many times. CDR3 sequence reads: CASSLAVDNEQFF. CDR3 bases: TGTGCCAGCAGTCTGGCTGTGGACAATGAGCAGTTCTTC. This chain uses TRBV7-9 with TRBJ2-1; no clear D gene. The V gene's germline CDR1 is SEHNR and CDR2 FQNEAQ (reference sequence). V was trimmed by 6 bases and J by 5 bases, leaving 11 bases between them. The CDR3 is 13 residues long.

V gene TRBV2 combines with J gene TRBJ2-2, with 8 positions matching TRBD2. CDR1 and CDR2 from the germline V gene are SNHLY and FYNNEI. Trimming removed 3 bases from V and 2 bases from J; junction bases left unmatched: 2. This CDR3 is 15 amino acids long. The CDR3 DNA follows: TGTGCCAGCAGTGATACTAGCGGTAACACCGGGGAGCTGTTTTTT. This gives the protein CASSDTSGNTGELFF.

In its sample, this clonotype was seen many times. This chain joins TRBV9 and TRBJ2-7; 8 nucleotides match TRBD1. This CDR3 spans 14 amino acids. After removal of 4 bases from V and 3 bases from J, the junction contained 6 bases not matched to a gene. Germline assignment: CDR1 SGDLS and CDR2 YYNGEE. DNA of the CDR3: TGTGCCAGCAGCCCTACAGGGGGGAGCTACGAGCAGTACTTC. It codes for CASSPTGGSYEQYF.